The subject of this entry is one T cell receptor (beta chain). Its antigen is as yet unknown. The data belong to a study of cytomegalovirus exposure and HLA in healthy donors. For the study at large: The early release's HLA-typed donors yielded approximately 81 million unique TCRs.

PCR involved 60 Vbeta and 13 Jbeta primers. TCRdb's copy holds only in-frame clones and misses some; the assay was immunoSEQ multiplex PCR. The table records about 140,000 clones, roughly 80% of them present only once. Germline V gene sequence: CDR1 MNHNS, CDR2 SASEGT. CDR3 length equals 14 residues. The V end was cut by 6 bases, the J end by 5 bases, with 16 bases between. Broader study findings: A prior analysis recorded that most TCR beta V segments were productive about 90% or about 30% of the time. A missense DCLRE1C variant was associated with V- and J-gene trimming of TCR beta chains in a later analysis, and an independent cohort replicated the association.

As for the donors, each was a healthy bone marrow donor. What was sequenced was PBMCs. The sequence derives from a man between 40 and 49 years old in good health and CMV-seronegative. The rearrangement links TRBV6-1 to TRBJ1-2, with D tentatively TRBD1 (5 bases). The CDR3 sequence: CASSPRQGLYGYTF. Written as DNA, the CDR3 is TGTGCCAGCAGCCCTCGGCAGGGCCTGTATGGCTACACCTTC.